Below, one T cell receptor beta chain is given with its context. The method was immunoSEQ multiplex PCR; TCRdb's version includes in-frame clones alone and lacks a portion of them. Of fewer than 250,000 clones in the sample, approximately 90% were seen once. Recruits, aged roughly 18 to 90 years, lived in around 24 US areas. V was pared by 2 bases and J by 5 bases, with 18 bases between. Germline CDR1 SNHLY, CDR2 FYNNEI. The CDR3 is 16 amino acids. This record belongs to a study of blood T cell repertoires in COVID-19. About the research overall: Sites in the United States, Italy and Spain provided acute and convalescent COVID-19 samples.

Sequencing input: PBMCs or T cells enriched from blood (not recorded which). The source of this sequence is a man aged 25-45 years who had recovered from COVID-19. The rearrangement links TRBV2 to TRBJ1-1; the D gene is possibly TRBD1 (5 bases). The CDR3 sequence: CASSEPWGQGGTEAFF. CDR3 in DNA: TGTGCCAGCAGTGAACCGTGGGGTCAGGGTGGGACTGAAGCTTTCTTT. The full variable domain, completed using reference TRBV2 and TRBJ1-1, is EPEVTQTPSHQVTQMGQEVILRCVPISNHLYFYWYRQILGQKVEFLVSFYNNEISEKSEIFDDQFSVERPDGSNFTLKIRSTKLEDSAMYFCASSEPWGQGGTEAFFGQGTRLTVV.